In this sample, the clone carrying this T cell receptor (beta chain) turned up a few times. Its antigen is as yet unknown. Using immunoSEQ multiplex PCR, the repertoire was profiled, and TCRdb retains in-frame clones only, with some absent. This table has approximately 7,000 clones, around 75% appearing once. This specimen comes from a study of somatic mutations in cytotoxic T cells in rheumatoid arthritis. General observations from the study: Of some 67 patients, 8 or 9 had a largest CD8+ clone that exceeded 20% of CD8+ cells. Patients with rheumatoid arthritis, but not healthy controls, had CD8+ clonality that increased with age. Statistically, CD8+ T-cell clonality was not significantly distinct between individuals with rheumatoid arthritis and age-matched healthy controls. Nobody knew which antigens the expanded CD8+ clones targeted.

Sequences were obtained from CD8+ T cells sorted from blood. This clonotype was obtained from a woman aged 55-69 years in good health.

In DNA form, the CDR3 reads TGCGCCAGCAGCCAGGGTGGGGACAGGGCATCCCCCTACGAGCAGTACTTC. It translates to CASSQGGDRASPYEQYF. The rearrangement uses TRBV4-3 and TRBJ2-7, with 9 bases that match TRBD1. Germline trimming cut 3 bases from V and 2 bases from J; bases unmatched to any gene: 11. The CDR3 contains 17 residues. CDR1 is LGHNA and CDR2 is YSLEER in the germline V gene.